This passage covers 11 T cell receptor beta chains from one sample sequenced in a study of cytomegalovirus exposure and HLA in healthy donors. The study ran its PCR with 60 Vbeta and 13 Jbeta primers. Sequencing was performed with immunoSEQ multiplex PCR; in TCRdb, only in-frame clones are kept and a portion is missing. The data contain around 90,000 clones, about 89% of them singletons. Input material: PBMCs. The receptor set was obtained from a man aged 25 to 40 in good health and CMV-seropositive.

The chain links TRBV28 to TRBJ2-7, with 7 bases aligning to TRBD2. J was trimmed by 3 bases and V by 3 bases; bases with no gene match: 8. The CDR3 runs 15 residues. CDR1 MDHEN and CDR2 SYDVKM come from the germline V gene. CDR3 in amino acids: CASSFDRDYFYEQYF. The CDR3, as DNA: TGTGCCAGCAGTTTTGACCGGGACTATTTCTACGAGCAGTACTTC.

There are a few counts of this clone. J is TRBJ2-2 and V is TRBV5-1; D possibly corresponds to TRBD1 (6 bases). The germline V gene has CDR1 SGHRS and CDR2 YFSETQ. V was shortened by 4 bases and J by 0 bases, with 10 bases between the two germline ends. This CDR3 is 15 amino acids long. CDR3 sequence reads: CASSMDRANTGELFF. DNA of the CDR3: TGCGCCAGCAGCATGGACAGAGCGAACACCGGGGAGCTGTTTTTT.

This chain links TRBV11-3 with TRBJ1-1, with D possibly being TRBD1 (5 bases). The CDR3 spans 14 residues. CDR1 SGHNT and CDR2 YENEEA come from the germline V gene. V was pared by 5 bases and J by 3 bases, with 13 bases between. CDR3 loop: CASSIQGTDTEAFF. The CDR3 DNA reads TGTGCCAGCAGCATCCAGGGTACGGACACTGAAGCTTTCTTT.

This rearrangement joins TRBV5-1 to TRBJ1-4; 8 bases map to TRBD1. Germline lookup yields CDR1 SGHRS and CDR2 YFSETQ. The V gene end was trimmed by 0 bases and the J gene end by 10 bases; junction bases not matched to a gene: 14. The CDR3 length is 17 residues. The CDR3 sequence: CASSLDGLPQGAGKLFF. Here the CDR3 DNA reads TGCGCCAGCAGCTTGGATGGGCTGCCGCAGGGGGCGGGAAAACTGTTTTTT.

This chain connects TRBV27 to TRBJ2-2; 10 bases line up with TRBD2. Germline CDR1 reads MNHEY; CDR2 reads SMNVEV (reference sequence). V trimming: 3 bases; J trimming: 3 bases; junction bases outside the gene matches: 4. The CDR3 runs to 16 residues. The CDR3 DNA reads as TGTGCCAGCAGTTTGGGCCTAGCGGGAGACACCGGGGAGCTGTTTTTT. Translating it yields CASSLGLAGDTGELFF.

This chain joins TRBV7-8 and TRBJ1-1; possibly TRBD1 for D (6 bases). V was trimmed by 5 bases and J by 2 bases, leaving 15 bases between them. The CDR3 is made up of 15 amino acids. CDR1 and CDR2 from the germline V gene are SGHVS and FQNEAQ. The DNA for the CDR3 is TGTGCCAGCAGCGCGAACAGGGTGGTAAACACTGAAGCTTTCTTT. Translation gives CASSANRVVNTEAFF.

There are a few counts of this clone. The chain's CDR3 is CASSLRTSGSKETQYF. CDR3 sequence (DNA): TGTGCCAGCAGTTTACGGACTAGCGGGAGTAAAGAGACCCAGTACTTC. The rearrangement uses TRBV27 and TRBJ2-5, with 13 bases lining up with TRBD2. The CDR3 is 16 amino acids. V shed 2 bases, J shed 3 bases, and the junction held 3 bases outside the gene matches. CDR1 MNHEY and CDR2 SMNVEV come from the germline V gene (reference sequence).

The J gene is TRBJ1-2, the V gene TRBV4-1, with 9 bases matching TRBD1. The J segment lost 7 bases and the V segment lost 4 bases, leaving 10 bases of the junction unmatched. Germline CDR1 MGHRA, CDR2 YSYEKL. This CDR3 is 15 amino acids long. CDR3 bases: TGCGCCAGCAGCCGACCCCCGGGACAGGGAGGTGGCTACACCTTC. Amino acids: CASSRPPGQGGGYTF.

V and J are TRBV28 and TRBJ1-1, with 7 bases lining up with TRBD1. Germline CDR1 MDHEN, CDR2 SYDVKM. This CDR3 contains 14 residues. V gave up 2 bases and J gave up 4 bases; unmatched junction bases: 4. The CDR3 bases are TGTGCCAGCAGTTTACAAGGGGACAGCACTGAAGCTTTCTTT. It codes for CASSLQGDSTEAFF.

The sample holds one count of this clone. The chain combines TRBV5-1 with TRBJ2-3; D ambiguous. There are 14 residues in the CDR3. The germline CDR1 and CDR2 sequences are SGHRS and YFSETQ. The V end lost 5 bases, the J end lost 2 bases, and 12 bases lay between the germline ends. The CDR3 sequence is CASRLQVLTDTQYF. The CDR3 DNA sequence: TGCGCCAGCAGACTCCAGGTACTCACAGATACGCAGTATTTT.

V and J are TRBV10-3 and TRBJ2-3; no reliable D call. Trimming removed 2 bases from V and 0 bases from J, with 9 bases in between. Germline-derived CDR1 and CDR2 are ENHRY and SYGVKD. CDR3 length equals 15 residues. The CDR3 coding sequence is TGTGCCATCAGTGAGCCCGGGTCTAGCACAGATACGCAGTATTTT. Translation gives CAISEPGSSTDTQYF.